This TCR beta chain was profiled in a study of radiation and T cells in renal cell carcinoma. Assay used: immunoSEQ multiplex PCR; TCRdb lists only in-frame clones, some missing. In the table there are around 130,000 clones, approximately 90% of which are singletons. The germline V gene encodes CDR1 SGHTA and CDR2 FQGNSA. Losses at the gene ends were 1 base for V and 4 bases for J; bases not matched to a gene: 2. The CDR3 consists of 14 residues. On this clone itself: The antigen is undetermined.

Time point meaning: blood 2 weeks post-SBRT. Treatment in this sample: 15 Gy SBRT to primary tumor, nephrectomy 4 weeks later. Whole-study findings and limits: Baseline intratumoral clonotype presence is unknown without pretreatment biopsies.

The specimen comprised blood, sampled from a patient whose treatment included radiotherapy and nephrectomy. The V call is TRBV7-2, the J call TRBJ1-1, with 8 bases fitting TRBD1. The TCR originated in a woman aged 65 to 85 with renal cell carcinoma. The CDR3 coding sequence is TGTGCCAGCAGCTTAGGGACAGGGCTCACTGAAGCTTTCTTT. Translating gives CASSLGTGLTEAFF.